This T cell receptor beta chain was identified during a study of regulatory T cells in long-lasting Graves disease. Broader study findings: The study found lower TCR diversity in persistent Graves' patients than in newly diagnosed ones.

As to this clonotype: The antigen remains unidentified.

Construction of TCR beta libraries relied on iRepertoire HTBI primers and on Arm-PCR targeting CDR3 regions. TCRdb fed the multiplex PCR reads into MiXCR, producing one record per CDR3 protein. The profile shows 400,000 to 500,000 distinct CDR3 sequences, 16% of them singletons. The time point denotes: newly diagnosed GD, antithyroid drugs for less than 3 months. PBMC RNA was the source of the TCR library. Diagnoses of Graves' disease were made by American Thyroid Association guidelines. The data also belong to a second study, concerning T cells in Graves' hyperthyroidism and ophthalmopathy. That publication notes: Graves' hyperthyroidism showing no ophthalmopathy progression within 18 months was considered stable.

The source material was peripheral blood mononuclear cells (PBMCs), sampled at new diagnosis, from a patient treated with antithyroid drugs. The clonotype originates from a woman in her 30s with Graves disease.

The CDR3 spells CASSGVLSGPNTGELFF. The CDR3 DNA reads TGTGCCAGCAGCGGGGTGCTATCGGGCCCGAACACCGGGGAGCTGTTTTTT. The chain uses TRBV5-5 and TRBJ2-2; D not resolved. The V end was cut by 4 bases, the J end by 0 bases, with 16 bases between. The CDR3 consists of 17 residues. The V gene's germline CDR1 is SGHKS and CDR2 YYEKEE (reference sequence).